The sequence of this T cell receptor (beta chain) was determined in a study of monozygotic twins with inflammatory bowel disease. General study points: Healthy twins showed more clonotype sharing with others than IBD patients, especially patients with disease activity. Healthy co-twins had higher TCRbeta inverse Simpson diversity than their IBD twins. Ultimately, a single strong signal or clonotype associated with IBD was not supported.

Germline CDR1 and CDR2: SGDLS and YYNGEE. This CDR3 is 17 amino acids long. Concerning this clonotype itself: Antigen unknown.

Each UMI harboured a 6-nucleotide sample barcode and was appended via template switching. TCRdb reworked the 5' RACE reads into one entry per CDR3 protein, no DNA. This sample's clone table lists about 210,000 distinct CDR3 sequences. Material: blood. This chain uses TRBV9 with TRBJ2-2; with no DNA, the TCRdb D assignment of TRBD1 cannot be verified. The receptor was isolated from a human donor with ulcerative colitis or Crohn's disease, or a healthy co-twin of an affected twin (not recorded which). The CDR3 protein is CASSAGAFRGSTGELFF.